The present T cell receptor (beta chain) was sequenced within a study of T-cell reconstitution after alpha-beta-depleted transplantation in children. During its preparation, the TCRbeta library received unique molecular identifiers. TCRdb called the PCR reads again in MiXCR, with one record for every CDR3 protein. The sample holds some 490,000 distinct CDR3 sequences, under 15% seen once. V lost 4 bases and J lost 0; bases outside the gene matches: 14. The CDR3 has 18 amino acids. Germline V CDR1 and CDR2: SGDLS, YYNGEE. The clonotype originates from a human donor who donated a stem cell graft to a child with combined immunodeficiency. V is TRBV9 and J is TRBJ2-3, with TRBD2 matching over 7 bases. This material consisted of PBMCs from the stem cell graft donor, taken from the stem cell graft. The CDR3 DNA reads as TGTGCCAGCAGCTCAGGGACTACCGAGGGGTTTAGCACAGATACGCAGTATTTT. Protein sequence: CASSSGTTEGFSTDTQYF.